This section outlines one T cell receptor (beta chain) sequence together with its context. It lacks a known antigen. This entry comes from a study of cytomegalovirus exposure and HLA in healthy donors (dated 2017 in TCRdb). Background on the whole study: An earlier analysis of roughly 570 of the donors reported about 280 Gb of sequence data and 117 million unique TCR beta sequences obtained from approximately 180 million T cells. Using immunosequencing, the study profiled T cell repertoires from 640 or so subjects and related those repertoires to cytomegalovirus serostatus. A separate validation cohort of 100 to 150 different subjects was used in addition to the roughly 670-subject first cohort. Class I and class II HLA loci were covered by the typing at four-digit resolution. Typing coverage varied by locus: about 620-630 donors for A, B, C, DRB1 and DQB1; about 520 for DQA1; over 600 for DPA1; roughly 450 for DPB1. In a later analysis, previously published TCR beta repertoires from about 640 donors were re-analyzed and high-resolution HLA genotyping was added so that TCR occurrence patterns could be studied. Every repertoire in the discovery cohort had been generated on one and the same sequencing platform. To predict cytomegalovirus infection status, the study combined high-throughput TCR immunosequencing, statistical association of individual TCRs with disease status, and machine learning. On average, approximately 250,000 unique TCR beta nucleotide sequences were sequenced per donor among about 400 genotyped donors of the cohort, with roughly 18% of those sequences being non-productive. A later genetic analysis used genome-wide SNP genotypes for about 60% of the 666 donors, treating that subset as a discovery cohort. The genetic ancestry cluster associated with self-reported Caucasian donors included about 81% of the roughly 410 genotyped donors. An earlier analysis of a few hundred of the donors applied high-throughput TCR beta sequencing to assess whether each TCR beta V gene segment acted as functional or pseudogenic. Rather than using new phenotypic data, the later analysis identified candidate immune exposures from TCR beta sequences and from how often those sequences occurred across donors. Four to six DR-DQ haplotypes were handled as single units for association and clustering, since linkage in the cohort was strong. Alongside the repertoire data, information on donor age, sex, ethnicity and CMV serostatus was compiled. The aim of the study was to test whether cataloging public T cell receptors could identify signatures of past pathogen exposure. Roughly 300 gigabases of sequencing data and about 92 million unique TCR sequences made up an early release that covered approximately 700 HLA-typed donors. Overall study outcomes, separate from this receptor: Several of the top co-occurrence clusters appeared to be linked to parvovirus B19, influenza, CMV and Epstein-Barr virus, according to a later analysis. Specific HLA alleles were associated with 18,000 or so TCR beta sequences at a false discovery rate of 0.05 in a later analysis. A later analysis found that HLA-associated TCR beta chains were more clonally expanded and had lower generation probabilities than equally common non-associated chains. HLA typing was unavailable for some donors at each locus, so association tests used only the typed subset. Cytomegalovirus status was reported to be diagnosed by the classifier with high specificity and sensitivity in both the original and validation cohorts. Sequencing depth was assumed to be roughly uniform across donors in the presence/absence analyses, though that assumption may not hold. For the cohort, immune exposure information was limited to CMV serostatus. Because counts were too low, roughly 18 rarely observed V segments, including chromosome 9 orphons, were left out of the earlier analysis of some 600 of the donors. The authors suggested that the approach could potentially be generalized to other disease states and immunological phenotypes. A further reported finding was that TCR beta sequences accurately predicted the HLA-A and HLA-B alleles for most subjects in the first cohort. In the study, approximately 160 TCR beta chains were listed as associated with cytomegalovirus. A few of the identified cytomegalovirus-associated TCR beta chains were confirmed in vitro to be specific for cytomegalovirus antigens. According to a later analysis, most CMV-associated TCR beta chains appeared to be HLA-restricted, and the HLA associations seemed to be driven largely by CMV exposure. According to a later analysis, TCR association rates differed among HLA loci, with DRB1 alleles showing the most associated TCRs and HLA-C alleles showing the fewest. Linkage disequilibrium might explain the correlated functional status among segregating V segments, but an unknown experimental factor could not be excluded. An earlier analysis of roughly 570 of the donors showed that most TCR beta V segments appeared in productive rearrangements either about 87% or about 30% of the time, which broadly matched IMGT annotations. Only TCR beta chains were sequenced in this cohort, and the absence of alpha or paired-chain data limited detectable features. According to a later genetic analysis, donors in an Asian-associated ancestry cluster had fewer N-insertions in productive TCRs than the approximately 630-donor mean. While some public TCRs were present in many individuals, most TCR sequences turned up only very rarely across donors. Some IMGT-functional V segments, including TRBV6-2 and TRBV6-3, could not be told apart with the 87-base-pair reads, so those segments were excluded. A cluster of highly shared sequence variants was judged likely to be a technical artifact of the sequencing pipeline. An association between a missense DCLRE1C variant and V-gene and J-gene trimming of TCR beta chains was found in a later genetic analysis and replicated in an independent cohort. Assigning TCR associations to individual alleles was difficult when HLA alleles, especially DR and DQ, strongly co-occurred.

The library relied on the immunoSEQ multiplex PCR assay. A mixture of 60 forward primers for TCR Vbeta segments and 13 reverse primers for TCR Jbeta segments was used in the multiplex PCR. Amplification of the CDR3 region of rearranged TCR beta genes was performed with a multiplex PCR assay on genomic DNA. The amplified TCR beta libraries were sequenced on the Illumina HiSeq System as 87-base-pair reads. The study's own analysis went as follows. Across the 600 to 700 repertoires, a later analysis counted tens of millions of unique TCR beta chains, roughly 11 million of which were shared by at least two donors. Raw reads were error-corrected and collapsed into unique sequences by a nearest-neighbor algorithm in which closely related sequences were merged to remove PCR and sequencing errors. CDR3 sequences were aligned to IMGT reference sequences to assign V, D and J gene segments. Each retained sequence needed at least a six-nucleotide match to both a V gene segment and a J gene segment. Rearrangements were classified as productive when the CDR3 lacked stop codons and remained in frame with V and J, and all other rearrangements were classified as non-productive. CDR3 was defined by IMGT convention, running from the second conserved V-encoded cysteine to the conserved J-encoded phenylalanine. The earlier analysis of a few hundred of the donors excluded any sequence lacking an unambiguous match to a single V gene segment. In an earlier analysis of approximately 610 of the donors, V segments were called functional above 56.7% productive rearrangements and were called segregating when the between-donor standard deviation exceeded 5%. To diagnose cytomegalovirus status from the catalog of TCR beta chain sequences, a statistical classification framework was built. In a later analysis, TCR nucleotide sequences were compared against IMGT/GENE-DB human TR gene sequences so that V and J genes could be assigned. A later analysis assigned CDR3 sequences and most-parsimonious VDJ recombination scenarios with the TCRdist pipeline. In a later analysis, every TCR beta chain was defined by the combination of its CDR3 amino acid sequence and its V-gene family, and reads without a unique V-gene family were dropped. To address suspected cross-contamination and a sequencing artifact, a later analysis removed over 500 highly shared, low-generation-probability nucleotide sequences. In a later analysis, a clonal expansion index for each public chain was calculated from normalized within-repertoire ranks of inferred template counts. Generation probabilities in a later analysis came from a VDJ recombination model fitted to out-of-frame rearrangements, and those results were checked against IGoR. In a later analysis, TCR-TCR, TCR-HLA and TCR-CMV co-occurrence was scored with hypergeometric tests, and a repertoire-size bias correction was applied to TCR pairs. False discovery rates were estimated in a later analysis by permuting HLA or CMV assignments 20 times. In a later analysis, co-occurring TCRs were grouped using DBSCAN, with TCRdist sequence similarity added in when clustering inside HLA-allele-positive subsets. Repertoires with fewer than 30,000 or more than 120,000 public chains were left out of co-occurrence clustering, as were about 5 repertoires with anomalous nucleotide sharing. This immuneACCESS table, as held by TCRdb, lists in-frame sequences with V and J called but not all clones. Of the missing ones, under half trace to an unresolved V gene in checked studies; the others have no known cause. That table gives V, J and clone size, and the DNA gave D and trimming. The sample table on file contains around 70,000 clones. The ten largest clones represent 1.7% of the sample.

The CDR3 has 11 amino acids, counting the end cysteine and phenylalanine. The sequence is cut down to CDR3 DNA, 33 bases in frame from base 1. The germline V gene (reference sequence) sets CDR1 to DFQATT and CDR2 to SNEGSKA. Cut back by 5 bases and 7 bases, the V and J ends lie 12 bases apart. The cohort comprised some 700 healthy bone marrow donors. Cohort members were all nominally healthy when sampled, although unrecorded immune exposures were likely present. The donor tested CMV seronegative and was one of the 352 seronegative cohort members. Every donor gave a peripheral blood sample, and the peripheral blood mononuclear cells from that sample were used for TCR beta sequencing. Genomic DNA extraction from the blood cell samples was performed with the Qiagen DNeasy Blood Extraction Kit.

The chain was built from TRBV20-1 and TRBJ2-7; no D gene is confidently identified. The sequence was obtained from a woman in her thirties in good health and CMV-seronegative. Source material: PBMCs. The CDR3 reads CSAPLMEEQYF. The base sequence is TGCAGTGCTCCCCTGATGGAGGAGCAGTACTTC.